The clone carrying this T cell receptor beta chain has only a few counts. The antigen remains unidentified. These data belong to a study of beta chain features in type 1 diabetes. Study-level information: Patients shared similar age, gender and cell yields with healthy donors.

Study results and caveats: In every one of the four CD4+ subsets, TCRB CDR3s were moderately but significantly shorter in Type 1 diabetes patients. Lower insertion and higher deletion counts appeared at VDJ junctions in type 1 diabetes patients.

All of the isolated RNA was reverse transcribed, so expressed TCRB transcripts were sequenced. Sequencing used immunoSEQ multiplex PCR; TCRdb keeps in-frame clones, though not all of them. Here the sample spans under 250,000 clones, about a tenth being singletons. The purity of all sorted populations exceeded 98%. The V end was cut by 3 bases, the J end by 4 bases, with 13 bases between. CDR3 length: 14 amino acids. Germline assignment: CDR1 SQVTM and CDR2 ANQGSEA. The specimen was central memory CD4+ T cells from blood. This TCR derives from a man aged 18 to 29 in good health. The rearrangement links TRBV29-1 to TRBJ2-1; D unresolved. The CDR3 DNA sequence: TGCAGCGTTGAGTATCGCGGAAGGTACAATGAGCAGTTCTTC. Translating gives CSVEYRGRYNEQFF.